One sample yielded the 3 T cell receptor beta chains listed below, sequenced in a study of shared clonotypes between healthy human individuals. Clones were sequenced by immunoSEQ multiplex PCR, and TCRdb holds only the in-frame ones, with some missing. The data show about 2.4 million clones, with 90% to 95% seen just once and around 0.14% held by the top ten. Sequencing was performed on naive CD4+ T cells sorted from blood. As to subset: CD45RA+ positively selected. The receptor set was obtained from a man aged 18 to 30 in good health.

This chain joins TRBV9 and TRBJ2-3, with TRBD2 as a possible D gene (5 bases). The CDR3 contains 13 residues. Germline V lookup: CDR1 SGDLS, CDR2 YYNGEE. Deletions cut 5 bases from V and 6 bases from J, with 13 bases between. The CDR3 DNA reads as TGTGCCAGCAGTTGGGATAGCGCGGATACGCAGTATTTT. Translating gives CASSWDSADTQYF.

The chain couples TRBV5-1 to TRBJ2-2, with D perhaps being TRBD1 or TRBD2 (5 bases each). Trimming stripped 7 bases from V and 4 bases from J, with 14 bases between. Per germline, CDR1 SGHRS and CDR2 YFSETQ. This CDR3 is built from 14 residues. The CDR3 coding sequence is TGCGCCAGCGGGACGAGGGCTAGCACCGGGGAGCTGTTTTTT. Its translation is CASGTRASTGELFF.

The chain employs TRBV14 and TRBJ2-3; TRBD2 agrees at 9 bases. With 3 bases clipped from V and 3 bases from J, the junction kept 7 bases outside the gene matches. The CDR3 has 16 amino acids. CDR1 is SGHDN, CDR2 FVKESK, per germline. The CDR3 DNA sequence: TGTGCCAGCAGCCAGTTAGCGGGAGTGAGGACAGATACGCAGTATTTT. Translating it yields CASSQLAGVRTDTQYF.